One and the same sample provided the 13 T cell receptor beta chains below, sequenced in a study of neurological immune-mediated disorders. Via MiXCR, TCRdb re-called the 5' RACE reads, giving one row per CDR3 protein. Of roughly 60,000 distinct CDR3 sequences listed, roughly 3.2% are singletons. Sequencing was done on a sample of PBMCs. Source of these receptors: a woman in her 30s with multiple sclerosis.

This clonotype was seen at least ten times. V and J are TRBV7-6 and TRBJ2-3, with D uncertain. Germline V gene data show CDR1 as SGHVS and CDR2 as FNYEAQ. The V end lost 4 bases, the J end lost 0 bases, and 11 bases lay between the germline ends. CDR3 length equals 15 residues. The CDR3 DNA reads TGTGCCAGCAGCTCAAGGGCTACTAGCACAGATACGCAGTATTTT. As protein: CASSSRATSTDTQYF.

This clonotype was seen more than once but under ten times. V gene TRBV6-2 or TRBV6-3 combines with J gene TRBJ1-5; D unclear. Germline V gene data show CDR1 as MNHEY and CDR2 as SVGEGT. The CDR3 is made up of 14 amino acids. V was pared by 2 bases and J by 3 bases, with 8 bases between. For the CDR3, the DNA is TGTGCCAGCAGTTACGCTACTTCCAATCAGCCCCAGCATTTT. Translation: CASSYATSNQPQHF.

Ten or more counts support this clonotype. The chain combines TRBV5-1 with TRBJ2-1; TRBD2 agrees at 11 bases. The CDR3 consists of 16 residues. Germline loops: CDR1 SGHRS, CDR2 YFSETQ. V lost 1 base and J lost 9; bases outside the gene matches: 9. This CDR3 is CASSLLAGGARGEQFF. CDR3 sequence (DNA): TGCGCCAGCAGCTTGCTAGCGGGGGGAGCTCGGGGTGAGCAGTTCTTC.

In this sample, this clonotype turned up many times. The chain couples TRBV10-3 to TRBJ2-5; perhaps D is TRBD1 or TRBD2 (6 bases each). With 4 bases removed from V and 2 bases from J, the gap between germline ends came to 8 bases. The CDR3 consists of 13 residues. The germline V gene has CDR1 ENHRY and CDR2 SYGVKD. CDR3 region: CAISGRGQETQYF. The CDR3 DNA reads TGTGCCATCAGTGGGAGGGGGCAAGAGACCCAGTACTTC.

This clonotype was detected many times. The gene calls are TRBV5-1 and TRBJ2-1; the D is unclear. Germline-derived CDR1 and CDR2 are SGHRS and YFSETQ. V was trimmed by 1 base and J by 6 bases, leaving 11 bases between them. The CDR3 sequence is 14 residues long. CDR3 region: CASSLLARSNEQFF. In nucleotides, the CDR3 is TGCGCCAGCAGCTTGTTGGCTAGGAGCAATGAGCAGTTCTTC.

V gene TRBV5-3 combines with J gene TRBJ2-5; D might be TRBD2 (5 bases). TRBV5-3 is flagged as an ORF with uncertain function. CDR3 length equals 13 residues. Trimming took off 8 bases at V and 5 bases at J, with 16 bases between the two ends. The CDR3 loop reads CASSPSGVETQYF. The DNA of the CDR3 is TGTGCCAGTTCTCCATCCGGGGTGGAGACCCAGTACTTC.

Ten or more counts support this clonotype. V usage is TRBV12-3 or TRBV12-4 and J usage is TRBJ1-2; D unclear. The CDR3 length is 13 residues. With 3 bases removed from V and 2 bases from J, the gap between germline ends came to 7 bases. CDR3 nucleotide sequence: TGTGCCAGCAGTTTTCGAGGGAACTATGGCTACACCTTC. Encoded protein: CASSFRGNYGYTF.

This clonotype was counted only a few times. V is TRBV11-2 and J is TRBJ2-4; D ambiguous. Trimming stripped 1 base from V and 4 bases from J, with 14 bases between. This CDR3 spans 16 amino acids. Germline CDR1 SGHAT, CDR2 FQNNGV. CDR3 region: CASSLVGRSGKNIQYF. CDR3 DNA: TGTGCCAGCAGCTTAGTTGGCAGAAGTGGAAAAAACATTCAGTACTTC.

The table lists this clonotype with many counts. V gene TRBV20-1 combines with J gene TRBJ2-4; unclear D gene. There are 13 residues in the CDR3. V lost 6 bases and J 2 bases, leaving 11 bases between the germline ends. CDR1 is DFQATT, CDR2 SNEGSKA, per germline (reference sequence). DNA for the CDR3: TGCAGTGCAAGACTTCCCACCAAAAACATTCAGTACTTC. Its translation: CSARLPTKNIQYF.

There are many counts of this clonotype. J is TRBJ1-6 and V is TRBV21-1; TRBD1 is taken as the D call from the table, unchecked against the DNA. TRBV21-1 constitutes a pseudogene. The CDR3 spans 20 residues. The CDR3 nucleotides read TGTGCCAGCAGCAAAGGGGCCCGGGACAGGGGACCCGACGGTTATTCACCCCTCAACTTT. This gives the protein CASSKGARDRGPDGYSPLNF.

Ten or more counts support this clonotype. J is TRBJ2-7 and V is TRBV11-2; 11 bases match TRBD1. The trim removed 5 bases at V and 0 bases at J, leaving 12 bases unmatched. Germline V gene lookup returns CDR1 SGHAT and CDR2 FQNNGV. The CDR3 extends over 18 amino acids. The CDR3 region is CASSRRDRGFTFSYEQYF. For the CDR3, the DNA is TGTGCCAGCAGCCGCCGGGACAGGGGGTTTACCTTCTCCTACGAGCAGTACTTC. The variable domain in full, with the rest retrieved from reference TRBV11-2 and TRBJ2-7, is EAGVAQSPRYKIIEKRQSVAFWCNPISGHATLYWYQQILGQGPKLLIQFQNNGVVDDSQLPKDRFSAERLKGVDSTLKIQPAKLEDSAVYLCASSRRDRGFTFSYEQYFGPGTRLTVT.

There are many counts of this clonotype. The rearrangement uses TRBV20-1 and TRBJ2-2, with TRBD1 matching over 10 bases. J was trimmed by 5 bases and V by 6 bases; bases with no gene match: 3. Germline V gene lookup returns CDR1 DFQATT and CDR2 SNEGSKA (reference sequence). CDR3 size: 13 residues. The CDR3 loop is CSAPGQGTGELFF. In DNA, the CDR3 is TGCAGTGCCCCGGGACAGGGGACCGGGGAGCTGTTTTTT.

Many counts were recorded for this clonotype. The chain recombines TRBV5-6 with TRBJ1-3; no reliable D call. Between the trimmed V and J ends, which lost 0 bases and 0 bases, there was a span of 10 bases. CDR1 SGHDT and CDR2 YYEEEE come from the germline V gene. CDR3 size: 16 residues. The DNA of the CDR3 is TGTGCCAGCAGCTTGGCCCCAGGCCCCTCTGGAAACACCATATATTTT. Translated: CASSLAPGPSGNTIYF.